This TCR beta chain came from a study of vaccination effects on CD4 cells after COVID-19. Per the germline V gene, CDR1 is MGHRA and CDR2 is YSYEKL. V was shortened by 4 bases and J by 3 bases, with 16 bases between the two germline ends. CDR3 length: 16 residues. Findings and caveats of the study: Early post-infection timepoints were missing from the study, which also had few convalescent patients.

Remarks on this clone: Antigen unknown.

Sequencing in the ViraFEST assay came after antigen-specific CD4+ T cells had been expanded with viral peptide pools, which were used to stimulate PBMC. Scientists isolated CD4+ T cells after an approximately ten-day culture period ended. Each participant was given two doses of one vaccine (BNT162b2 or mRNA-1273). The healthy vaccine recipients, who had no prior SARS-CoV-2 infection, showed negative nucleocapsid antibodies. On days 3 and 7, fresh IL-2 medium replaced half the medium. Sequencing used immunoSEQ multiplex PCR; TCRdb keeps in-frame clones, though not all of them. The table includes 30,000 to 40,000 clones, around 70% detected once.

Source: CD4+ T cells from PBMCs cultured with HCoV-229E spike peptides, taken after COVID-19 vaccination. The TCR was taken from a human donor who received a COVID-19 vaccine. The chain couples TRBV4-1 to TRBJ2-1; possible D gene TRBD2, 6 bases. CDR3 sequence: CASSLKLGDFYNEQFF. CDR3 DNA: TGCGCCAGCAGCCTAAAATTGGGGGACTTCTACAATGAGCAGTTCTTC.